What follows is one TCR beta chain and its context. The antigen is unknown. The limits of the CDR3 on the DNA are not certain, so only TCRdb's listed CDR3 is given. These data originate in a study of cytomegalovirus exposure and HLA in healthy donors. Study outcomes and limitations: The classifier was said to identify cytomegalovirus status with high specificity and sensitivity.

A total of 14 residues make up the CDR3, ends included. Germline-derived CDR1 and CDR2 are SEHNR and FQNEAQ (reference sequence). The PCR was carried out with 60 Vbeta primers and 13 Jbeta primers. The assay was immunoSEQ multiplex PCR, and TCRdb's table has in-frame clones only and misses some. Of 90,000 to 140,000 clones listed, less than 85% are singletons. V usage is TRBV7-9 and J usage is TRBJ2-5; the table's D call of TRBD2 was not tested on the DNA. The sequencing input was PBMCs. The source of this sequence is a man aged 35-49 years in good health and CMV-seropositive. CDR3 in amino acids: CASSFASGSETRYF.